One sample yielded the 10 T cell receptor beta chains listed below, sequenced in a study of response to subunit inactivated influenza vaccine. From the RT-PCR reads, TCRdb called clonotypes with MiXCR, one entry per CDR3 protein. The table records 550,000 to 800,000 distinct CDR3 sequences, about 15% of them present only once. The source material was PBMCs from blood, sampled about 11 days after vaccination. Receptors originate from a man between 45 and 60 years old who received an inactivated influenza vaccine.

The chain couples TRBV20-1 to TRBJ2-7, with D possibly called TRBD1 or TRBD2 (6 bases each). Trimming took 6 bases from V and 2 from J, leaving 11 bases between them. Germline values: CDR1 DFQATT, CDR2 SNEGSKA (reference sequence). The CDR3 sequence is 12 residues long. In nucleotides, the CDR3 is TGCAGTGCCCCGGGGGACACCTACGAGCAGTACTTC. This codes for CSAPGDTYEQYF.

The V call is TRBV4-1, the J call TRBJ1-2; a possible D gene is TRBD1 (6 bases). The CDR3 sequence is 14 residues long. V shed 4 bases and J shed 8 bases, with 17 bases lying between them. CDR1 and CDR2 (germline): MGHRA, YSYEKL. CDR3 residues: CASSRLPTGGGYTF. The CDR3 DNA reads as TGCGCCAGCAGCCGCCTCCCGACAGGTGGCGGCTACACCTTC.

This sequence joins TRBV20-1 and TRBJ1-6; D may be TRBD1 (6 bases). Germline V lookup: CDR1 DFQATT, CDR2 SNEGSKA (reference sequence). The V end lost 2 bases, the J end lost 9 bases, and 17 bases lay between the germline ends. This CDR3 region has 15 residues. CDR3 DNA: TGCAGTGCTAGACGCGCACAGGGAGTGGGTTCACCCCTCCACTTT. It encodes CSARRAQGVGSPLHF.

This clonotype has only a few counts. This chain connects TRBV10-3 to TRBJ1-6, with TRBD1 matching 8 bases. This CDR3 region has 13 residues. With 5 bases clipped from V and 9 bases from J, the junction kept 3 bases outside the gene matches. Germline V gene sequence: CDR1 ENHRY, CDR2 SYGVKD. The CDR3 protein is CAISNRGTSPLHF. For the CDR3, the DNA is TGTGCCATCAGTAACAGGGGGACTTCACCCCTCCACTTT.

The genes are TRBV6-5 and TRBJ2-5, with D maybe TRBD2 (6 bases). The germline CDR1 and CDR2 sequences are MNHEY and SVGAGI. The V and J ends lost 0 bases and 5 bases respectively, with 10 bases between them. This CDR3 has 14 residues. CDR3 in amino acids: CASSYSTAGETQYF. The CDR3 coding sequence is TGTGCCAGCAGTTACTCGACTGCGGGGGAGACCCAGTACTTC.

As DNA, the CDR3 is TGCAGTGCTAGCGGCCGGGTCGCATTGCGAGAGACCCAGTACTTC. It is translated as CSASGRVALRETQYF. The gene calls are TRBV20-1 and TRBJ2-5; D ambiguous. CDR1 is DFQATT and CDR2 is SNEGSKA in the germline V gene (reference sequence). The CDR3 runs 15 residues. Trimming left V 3 bases short and J 4 bases short, with 18 bases between.

This clonotype came up a few times. The V and J genes are TRBV29-1 and TRBJ2-7; maybe TRBD1 (6 bases). The CDR3 consists of 14 residues. From germline, CDR1 is SQVTM and CDR2 ANQGSEA. V was clipped by 4 bases and J by 0 bases, with 13 bases between them. CDR3 sequence reads: CSVGQRGNSYEQYF. CDR3 in DNA: TGCAGCGTTGGTCAAAGGGGGAACTCCTACGAGCAGTACTTC.

In this sample, this clonotype turned up a few times. The chain carries TRBV27 and TRBJ2-7; 9 positions match TRBD1. The CDR3 sequence is 16 residues long. Germline V gives CDR1 MNHEY, CDR2 SMNVEV (reference sequence). V was pared by 7 bases and J by 3 bases, with 13 bases of the junction left unmatched. The CDR3 DNA is TGTGCCAGCAAAGCCGAACCCGGGACAGGGAACTACGAGCAGTACTTC. Its protein is CASKAEPGTGNYEQYF.

At least ten counts were recorded for this clonotype. The chain recombines TRBV7-2 with TRBJ2-7; unclear D gene. From germline, CDR1 is SGHTA and CDR2 FQGNSA. V lost 3 bases and J lost 2, with 11 bases in between. This CDR3 contains 14 residues. The CDR3 here is CASSLRFPAYEQYF. CDR3 nucleotides: TGTGCCAGCAGCTTGAGGTTTCCAGCCTACGAGCAGTACTTC.

This clonotype was detected a few times. This sequence joins TRBV20-1 and TRBJ1-1; weak D call: TRBD1 (5 bases). This CDR3 contains 12 residues. Trimming took 7 bases from V and 10 from J, leaving 19 bases between them. Germline loops: CDR1 DFQATT, CDR2 SNEGSKA (reference sequence). The CDR3 protein is CSVIRGGEGAFF. Written as DNA, the CDR3 is TGCAGTGTAATTCGTGGGGGGGAGGGAGCTTTCTTT.